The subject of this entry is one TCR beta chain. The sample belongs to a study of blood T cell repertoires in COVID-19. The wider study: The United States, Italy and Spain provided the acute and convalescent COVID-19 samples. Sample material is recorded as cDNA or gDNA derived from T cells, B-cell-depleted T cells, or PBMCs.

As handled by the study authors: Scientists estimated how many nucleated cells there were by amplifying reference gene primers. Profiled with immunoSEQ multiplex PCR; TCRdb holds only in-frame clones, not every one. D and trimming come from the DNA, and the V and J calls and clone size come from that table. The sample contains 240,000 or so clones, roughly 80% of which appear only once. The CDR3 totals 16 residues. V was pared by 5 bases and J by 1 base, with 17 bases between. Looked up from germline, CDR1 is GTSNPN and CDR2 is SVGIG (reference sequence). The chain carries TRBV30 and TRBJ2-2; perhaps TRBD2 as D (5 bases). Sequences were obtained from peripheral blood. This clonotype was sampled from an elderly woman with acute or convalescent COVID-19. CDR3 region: CAWAVSPRGNTGELFF. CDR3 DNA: TGTGCCTGGGCCGTCAGCCCTCGGGGGAACACCGGGGAGCTGTTTTTT.